These 15 T cell receptor beta chains came from one sample sequenced in a study of T cells in localized non-small cell lung cancer. Clones were read by immunoSEQ multiplex PCR, and TCRdb kept only the in-frame ones, dropping some. The sample contains tens of thousands of clones, less than 80% of which appear only once. Source: peripheral blood, taken before any cancer treatment. The source of these receptors is a male donor older than 55 with stage II squamous cell lung carcinoma.

The genes are TRBV2 and TRBJ2-2, with D perhaps being TRBD1 or TRBD2 (5 bases each). The CDR3 totals 16 residues. Germline V gene sequence: CDR1 SNHLY, CDR2 FYNNEI. V was pared by 0 bases and J by 4 bases, with 12 bases between. CDR3 sequence reads: CASSEAGTGLTGELFF. The CDR3 DNA reads as TGTGCCAGCAGTGAAGCGGGAACAGGACTCACCGGGGAGCTGTTTTTT.

The genes are TRBV19 and TRBJ2-3; a possible D gene is TRBD1 (5 bases). Germline V gene lookup returns CDR1 LNHDA and CDR2 SQIVND (reference sequence). This CDR3 comprises 12 residues. V shed 3 bases and J shed 7 bases, with 8 bases lying between them. The CDR3 bases are TGTGCCAGTAGTATTGACAGCTATACGCAGTATTTT. It translates to CASSIDSYTQYF.

The V and J genes are TRBV6-1 and TRBJ1-2; tentative D call: TRBD1 (5 bases). Germline CDR1 MNHNS, CDR2 SASEGT. V gave up 6 bases and J gave up 5 bases, with 19 bases separating them. The CDR3 is made up of 15 amino acids. CDR3 protein: CASRSFGANVYGYTF. CDR3 bases: TGTGCCAGCAGGTCGTTCGGGGCTAATGTGTATGGCTACACCTTC.

The genes are TRBV6-1 and TRBJ1-2; weak D call: TRBD1 (6 bases). V gave up 1 base and J gave up 8 bases, with 17 bases separating them. This CDR3 is built from 15 residues. Germline CDR1 reads MNHNS; CDR2 reads SASEGT. CDR3 in DNA: TGTGCCAGCAGTGAAGACTTACCAGGGGTGAAGGGCTACACCTTC. Residues: CASSEDLPGVKGYTF.

The V gene is TRBV4-1, the J gene TRBJ2-1, with D perhaps matching TRBD1 or TRBD2 (5 bases each). Germline assignment: CDR1 MGHRA and CDR2 YSYEKL. The CDR3 length is 14 residues. Trimming removed 7 bases at V and 5 bases at J, with 15 bases between. The DNA of the CDR3 is TGCGCCAGCACGGCCCGGGACGGGAACAATGAGCAGTTCTTC. The encoded protein is CASTARDGNNEQFF.

CDR3 DNA: TGCAGCGTTTCTCTCCGGGACACTGAAGCTTTCTTT. It specifies CSVSLRDTEAFF. This chain joins TRBV29-1 and TRBJ1-1; D is undetermined. With 5 bases removed from V and 3 bases from J, the gap between germline ends came to 10 bases. This CDR3 has 12 residues. Germline V gene lookup returns CDR1 SQVTM and CDR2 ANQGSEA.

The chain links TRBV1 to TRBJ2-2; the tabulated D call, TRBD2, remains unverified against the DNA. TRBV1 is given as a pseudogene. CDR3 length: 19 amino acids. CDR3 sequence: CTSSHSWTSGRKNTGELFF. DNA for the CDR3: TGCACCAGCAGCCACTCCTGGACTAGCGGGAGGAAGAACACCGGGGAGCTGTTTTTT.

Only a few counts were recorded for this clone. J is TRBJ1-6 and V is TRBV7-9, with a weak D call TRBD1 (5 bases). Trimming pared 5 bases from V and 5 bases from J, leaving 10 bases between. The CDR3 runs 14 residues. From germline, CDR1 is SEHNR and CDR2 FQNEAQ (reference sequence). CDR3 residues: CASSQDTNNSPLHF. CDR3 nucleotides: TGTGCCAGCAGCCAGGACACAAATAATTCACCCCTCCACTTT.

The chain carries TRBV7-9 and TRBJ2-5, with 8 bases that match TRBD2. This CDR3 comprises 17 residues. The ends lost 5 bases at V and 1 base at J; junction bases unmatched: 12. Germline V lookup: CDR1 SEHNR, CDR2 FQNEAQ (reference sequence). CDR3 in amino acids: CASSTGGSSGLQETQYF. CDR3 DNA: TGTGCCAGCAGCACAGGAGGGTCTAGCGGGCTCCAAGAGACCCAGTACTTC.

As regards this clone: Distinct nucleotide sequences in the sample also encode this CDR3. The chain employs TRBV11-2 and TRBJ2-7; possibly TRBD2 for D (6 bases). V lost 3 bases and J 10 bases, leaving 19 bases between the germline ends. Germline CDR1 and CDR2: SGHAT and FQNNGV. This CDR3 has 14 residues. CDR3 in amino acids: CASSFGEAGREQYF. The CDR3 nucleotides are TGTGCCAGCAGCTTCGGAGAAGCGGGTCGGGAACAGTACTTC.

This clone has just one count. This chain connects TRBV28 to TRBJ1-1; 9 bases match TRBD1. With 4 bases clipped from V and 1 base from J, the junction kept 10 bases outside the gene matches. From germline, CDR1 is MDHEN and CDR2 SYDVKM. This CDR3 has 17 residues. CDR3 amino acids: CASSSRTGASGNTEAFF. CDR3 in DNA: TGTGCCAGCAGTTCCAGGACAGGGGCCTCGGGGAACACTGAAGCTTTCTTT.

This sequence joins TRBV4-1 and TRBJ2-7; TRBD1 matches at 9 bases. This CDR3 contains 15 residues. The V gene end was trimmed by 1 base and the J gene end by 2 bases; junction bases not matched to a gene: 3. Germline CDR1 and CDR2: MGHRA and YSYEKL. The CDR3 spells CASSQGTGEAYEQYF. CDR3 in DNA: TGCGCCAGCAGCCAAGGGACAGGGGAGGCCTACGAGCAGTACTTC.

The chain links TRBV11-3 to TRBJ2-3, with D perhaps given as TRBD1 or TRBD2 (5 bases each). CDR1 is SGHNT, CDR2 YENEEA, per germline. Deletions cut 2 bases from V and 2 bases from J, with 8 bases between. The CDR3 sequence is 14 residues long. The CDR3 DNA sequence: TGTGCCAGCAGCTTATGGGGGACCACAGATACGCAGTATTTT. Translation: CASSLWGTTDTQYF.

The gene calls are TRBV7-2 and TRBJ2-3, with D possibly called TRBD1 or TRBD2 (5 bases each). The ends were cut back, 6 bases at V and 1 base at J, with 14 bases in the middle. Germline assignment: CDR1 SGHTA and CDR2 FQGNSA. The CDR3 covers 15 residues. The CDR3 nucleotides are TGTGCCAGCAGACGAACCGGGACGGGCACAGATACGCAGTATTTT. Residues: CASRRTGTGTDTQYF.

The V call is TRBV7-2, the J call TRBJ2-1, with a possible D match to TRBD2 (6 bases). Germline CDR1 reads SGHTA; CDR2 reads FQGNSA. CDR3 size: 14 residues. Trimming took 3 bases from V and 9 from J, leaving 15 bases between them. For the CDR3, the DNA is TGTGCCAGCAGCTTTAGGGAGGTCGGGGGTGAGCAGTTCTTC. Translating gives CASSFREVGGEQFF.